This TCR beta chain was identified in a study of early T cells in non-severe SARS-CoV-2 infection. Points on this clonotype: The target antigen is unknown.

Unique molecular identifiers tagged individual cDNA molecules. From the 5' RACE reads, TCRdb called clonotypes with MiXCR, one entry per CDR3 protein. The sample yields about 98,000 distinct CDR3 sequences, over 10% seen once. Findings and caveats of the study: A preference for anti-spike CD8 responses marked VDJdb matching, which missed private and CD4 specificities.

The sample was whole blood. The TCR was taken from an adult who was a healthcare worker with PCR-confirmed SARS-CoV-2 infection or an uninfected control (not recorded which).

CDR3 nucleotides: TGTGCCAGTAGCGACACAGCTTACTATGGCTACACCTTC. This encodes CASSDTAYYGYTF. The rearrangement joins TRBV3-1 to TRBJ1-2; the D is unclear. V gave up 9 bases and J gave up 3 bases, with 14 bases separating them. Germline values: CDR1 LGHDT, CDR2 YNNKEL (reference sequence). This CDR3 has 13 residues.